Below, 22 T cell receptor beta chains from the same sample are listed, as sequenced in a study of vaccination and CD4 T cells after COVID-19. Specified treatment: approximately nine-day PBMC culture with coronavirus spike peptide pools or control peptides (ViraFEST assay). These receptors lack a known antigen. Cultured CD4+ T cell DNA was sequenced using the Oncomine TCR Beta short-read assay. MiXCR, run by TCRdb on the PCR reads, gives a single entry per CDR3 protein. The sample yields approximately 4,100 distinct CDR3 sequences, approximately 20% seen once. The material sequenced was CD4+ T cells from blood, cultured in vitro. Receptors were obtained from a human donor who had recovered from COVID-19.

By share, this clonotype counts as medium-sized. The chain couples TRBV5-4 to TRBJ1-1; no clear D. Germline V gives CDR1 SGHNT, CDR2 YYREEE (reference sequence). V was trimmed by 0 bases and J by 4 bases, leaving 10 bases between them. The CDR3 is 14 residues long. The CDR3 protein is CASSLERAVTEAFF. The CDR3 DNA reads TGTGCCAGCAGCTTGGAACGGGCCGTCACTGAAGCTTTCTTT.

Only a few counts were recorded for this clonotype. V gene TRBV20-1 combines with J gene TRBJ2-3, with TRBD2 matching 16 bases. CDR1 and CDR2 (germline): DFQATT, SNEGSKA (reference sequence). J gave up 3 bases and V 5 bases, and 8 bases lay outside the gene matches. This CDR3 has 17 amino acids. The CDR3 reads CSAFGTSGGAGTDTQYF. The CDR3 bases are TGCAGTGCTTTCGGGACTAGCGGGGGGGCCGGGACAGATACGCAGTATTTT.

This clonotype was observed once. J is TRBJ1-1 and V is TRBV11-2; D call uncertain. Trimming left V 5 bases short and J 1 base short, with 11 bases between. Germline CDR1 reads SGHAT; CDR2 reads FQNNGV. The CDR3 spans 14 residues. Here the CDR3 reads CASSLLGKNTEAFF. CDR3 DNA sequence: TGTGCCAGCAGCCTACTGGGGAAGAACACTGAAGCTTTCTTT.

This clonotype occurred a few times. The V gene is TRBV21-1, the J gene TRBJ1-5. TRBV21-1 is described as a pseudogene. CDR3 size: 13 residues. The CDR3 DNA reads as TGTGCCAGCATGGGAGGGGGAGATCAGCCCCAGCATTTT. This encodes CASMGGGDQPQHF.

In its sample, this clonotype was seen a few times. The genes are TRBV7-6 and TRBJ1-1; weak D call: TRBD1 (6 bases). CDR3 size: 15 residues. Trimming pared 4 bases from V and 4 bases from J, leaving 16 bases between. Germline CDR1 and CDR2: SGHVS and FNYEAQ. CDR3 DNA: TGTGCCAGCAGCTCGGGGGCAGGACGTGGCACTGAAGCTTTCTTT. Translation gives CASSSGAGRGTEAFF.

Regarding this clonotype: Germline and junction disagree at one end, which may indicate a read error. The chain joins TRBV20-1 to TRBJ2-2, with 9 nucleotides matching TRBD1. Looked up from germline, CDR1 is DFQATT and CDR2 is SNEGSKA (reference sequence). The CDR3 contains 16 residues. The CDR3 region is CSARRDREGLHGVLFF. CDR3 DNA: TGCAGTGCTCGCCGGGACAGGGAGGGTCTACACGGGGTGCTGTTTTTT.

This clonotype is medium-sized. This chain uses TRBV20-1 with TRBJ1-3, with D perhaps TRBD1 (5 bases). CDR3 length: 15 residues. CDR1 is DFQATT and CDR2 is SNEGSKA in the germline V gene (reference sequence). Deletions cut 0 bases from V and 2 bases from J, with 11 bases between. For the CDR3, the DNA is TGCAGTGCTAGAGAATTCGAAGGGGCTGGAAACACCATATATTTT. Protein product: CSAREFEGAGNTIYF.

The CDR3 DNA reads as TGCAGTGCTAGCTCGTACCAAGAGACCCAGTACTTC. Encoded protein: CSASSYQETQYF. The chain couples TRBV20-1 to TRBJ2-5; D is unresolved. This CDR3 contains 12 residues. The germline V gene encodes CDR1 DFQATT and CDR2 SNEGSKA (reference sequence). Trimming took 3 bases from V and 0 from J, leaving 5 bases between them.

This sequence joins TRBV6-1 and TRBJ1-1, with D hard to call. In germline, CDR1 is MNHNS, CDR2 SASEGT. The length of the CDR3 is 11 residues. V lost 7 bases to trimming and J lost 1 base, with 4 bases between them. Here the CDR3 DNA reads TGTGCCAGCAATCAGAACACTGAAGCTTTCTTT. Its protein product is CASNQNTEAFF.

This clonotype is deemed medium-sized (0.01 to 0.1%). The gene calls are TRBV10-3 and TRBJ2-5; no firm D call. The CDR3 extends over 14 amino acids. With 5 bases removed from V and 1 base from J, the gap between germline ends came to 11 bases. CDR1 and CDR2 from the germline V gene are ENHRY and SYGVKD. CDR3 sequence reads: CAISSDILQETQYF. The DNA of the CDR3 is TGTGCCATCAGTTCTGACATTCTCCAAGAGACCCAGTACTTC.

To note about this clonotype: The DNA is left out, because the CDR3 cannot be placed on it with certainty; the CDR3 is given as TCRdb lists it. The chain employs TRBV6-1 and TRBJ2-7; the table's D call of TRBD1 was not tested on the DNA. A total of 20 residues make up the CDR3, ends included. The V gene's germline CDR1 is MNHNS and CDR2 SASEGT. This chain's CDR3 is CASSRGQIYGYTFGSGEQYF.

The chain carries TRBV6-1 and TRBJ2-5; TRBD1 might be the D (6 bases). The CDR3 is made up of 13 amino acids. V lost 6 bases to trimming and J lost 3 bases, with 11 bases between them. Germline CDR1 is MNHNS and CDR2 is SASEGT. In DNA, the CDR3 is TGTGCCAGCAGGGACGACAGGAAAGAGACCCAGTACTTC. Translating gives CASRDDRKETQYF.

The V and J genes are TRBV19 and TRBJ1-1; D gene ambiguous. V was trimmed by 4 bases and J by 1 base, leaving 4 bases between them. The CDR3 consists of 12 residues. The germline V gene encodes CDR1 LNHDA and CDR2 SQIVND (reference sequence). The DNA for the CDR3 is TGTGCCAGTAGTAGACAGAACACTGAAGCTTTCTTT. Protein product: CASSRQNTEAFF.

This clonotype was counted a few times. The V call is TRBV7-9, the J call TRBJ2-1, with D perhaps matching TRBD2 (5 bases). V was shortened by 1 base and J by 3 bases, with 13 bases between the two germline ends. The CDR3 has 16 residues. Germline CDR1 reads SEHNR; CDR2 reads FQNEAQ (reference sequence). CDR3: CASSLGEPGFYNEQFF. The CDR3 DNA follows: TGTGCCAGCAGCTTAGGGGAACCGGGGTTCTACAATGAGCAGTTCTTC.

The chain joins TRBV7-9 to TRBJ2-3; D call uncertain. Trimming pared 5 bases from V and 6 bases from J, leaving 12 bases between. The length of the CDR3 is 13 residues. Germline CDR1 is SEHNR and CDR2 is FQNEAQ (reference sequence). Here the CDR3 reads CASSLVPSDTQYF. The CDR3 nucleotides are TGTGCCAGCAGCCTCGTGCCTTCCGATACGCAGTATTTT. Based on the CDR3 plus reference TRBV7-9 and TRBJ2-3, the full variable domain is DTGVSQNPRHKITKRGQNVTFRCDPISEHNRLYWYRQTLGQGPEFLTYFQNEAQLEKSRLLSDRFSAERPKGSFSTLEIQRTEQGDSAMYLCASSLVPSDTQYFGPGTRLTVL.

Only a few counts were recorded for this clonotype. The V gene is TRBV20-1, the J gene TRBJ2-3; TRBD2 matches at 9 bases. V trimming: 1 base; J trimming: 3 bases; junction bases outside the gene matches: 8. The CDR3 totals 16 residues. Germline CDR1 is DFQATT and CDR2 is SNEGSKA (reference sequence). CDR3 protein: CSARVGRGGLTDTQYF. CDR3 in DNA: TGCAGTGCTAGAGTGGGGCGGGGGGGCCTAACAGATACGCAGTATTTT.

Judged by abundance, this clonotype is medium-sized. CDR3 nucleotide sequence: TGTGCCAGCAGCCCCCTGTCCACTAACGCAGCCAAAAACATTCAGTACTTC. Residues: CASSPLSTNAAKNIQYF. J is TRBJ2-4 and V is TRBV6-1; D not resolved. The germline gives CDR1 MNHNS, CDR2 SASEGT. This CDR3 comprises 17 residues. Deletions cut 6 bases from V and 0 bases from J, with 18 bases between.

Remarks on this clonotype: This may be a read error: a much more frequent sequence differs by one nucleotide. The gene calls are TRBV24-1 and TRBJ2-2, with unresolved D. The length of the CDR3 is 12 residues. Trimming removed 10 bases at V and 8 bases at J, with 13 bases between. Germline loops: CDR1 KGHDR, CDR2 SFDVKD. The CDR3 protein is CATNSRAGELFF. The CDR3 coding sequence is TGTGCCACTAACTCCCGGGCGGGGGAGCTGTTTTTT.

This clonotype is medium-sized in the sample. The chain has TRBV2 and TRBJ2-7; D might be TRBD1 (6 bases). Trimming cost V 5 bases and J 3 bases, with 14 bases left between them. CDR1 is SNHLY, CDR2 FYNNEI, per germline. This CDR3 comprises 14 residues. CDR3 sequence: CASSPGQRRYEQYF. In DNA form, the CDR3 reads TGTGCCAGCAGTCCGGGACAACGACGCTACGAGCAGTACTTC.

In its sample, this clonotype was seen once. The chain has TRBV9 and TRBJ1-1; D possibly corresponds to TRBD1 (6 bases). V lost 4 bases and J lost 4, with 20 bases in between. The CDR3 contains 16 residues. Germline lookup yields CDR1 SGDLS and CDR2 YYNGEE. The CDR3: CASSPGVGMEGTEAFF. In DNA, the CDR3 is TGTGCCAGCAGCCCAGGGGTAGGGATGGAGGGCACTGAAGCTTTCTTT. Full variable domain (rest looked up from reference TRBV9 and TRBJ1-1): DSGVTQTPKHLITATGQRVTLRCSPRSGDLSVYWYQQSLDQGLQFLIQYYNGEERAKGNILERFSAQQFPDLHSELNLSSLELGDSALYFCASSPGVGMEGTEAFFGQGTRLTVV.

This chain links TRBV7-8 with TRBJ2-1, with TRBD1 identical over 10 bases. This CDR3 has 14 amino acids. Germline V gene sequence: CDR1 SGHVS, CDR2 FQNEAQ. V shed 5 bases and J 9 bases; nucleotides not matched to a gene: 7. This CDR3 is CASSVRQGAGEQFF. The CDR3 DNA is TGTGCCAGCAGCGTACGACAGGGGGCAGGTGAGCAGTTCTTC.

This clonotype was observed a few times. V is TRBV2 and J is TRBJ1-5; 7 positions agree with TRBD1. Germline-derived CDR1 and CDR2 are SNHLY and FYNNEI. Trimming at V came to 5 bases and at J to 0 bases, leaving 16 bases not matched to a gene. The CDR3 consists of 19 residues. The CDR3 bases are TGTGCCAGCAGTAGACAGGGTTTAAGGGGTTTTTATAGCAATCAGCCCCAGCATTTT. Its protein product is CASSRQGLRGFYSNQPQHF.